The 5 T cell receptor beta chains below come from one sample, sequenced in a study of CD8+ T cells in alopecia areata. Reverse transcribed after extraction, RNA yielded cDNA as the sequencing template. TCRdb's copy holds only in-frame clones and misses some; the assay was immunoSEQ multiplex PCR. The sample carries a few hundred thousand clones, roughly two fifths recorded once. Treatment defined: oral pan-JAK inhibitor, 5-10 mg twice daily. This specimen was CD4+ T cells sorted from blood, taken at approximately week 37, from a patient treated with tofacitinib. These receptors were collected from a human donor with alopecia areata.

The V call is TRBV6-5, the J call TRBJ1-5, with D possibly matching TRBD1 (5 bases). V was trimmed by 6 bases and J by 3 bases, leaving 6 bases between them. CDR1 and CDR2 from the germline V gene are MNHEY and SVGAGI. The CDR3 runs 12 residues. The CDR3 region is CASRGDNQPQHF. The CDR3, as DNA: TGTGCCAGCAGGGGGGACAATCAGCCCCAGCATTTT.

This clone appeared a few times. The J gene is TRBJ1-1, the V gene TRBV28; D unresolved. Germline V gene sequence: CDR1 MDHEN, CDR2 SYDVKM. Trimming removed 7 bases at V and 4 bases at J, with 10 bases between. The CDR3 totals 12 residues. The CDR3 loop is CASKALGTEAFF. The CDR3 region has the DNA TGTGCCAGCAAGGCGTTGGGCACTGAAGCTTTCTTT.

The CDR3 DNA is TGTGCTGAAAGGGACGCCGGGGAGCTGTTTTTT. Protein product: CAERDAGELFF. The chain uses TRBV30 and TRBJ2-2; D possibly matches TRBD1 or TRBD2 (5 bases each). This CDR3 has 11 residues. Germline V gene sequence: CDR1 GTSNPN, CDR2 SVGIG (reference sequence).

There are a few counts of this clone. CDR3 loop: CASSWYTFREGRGYEQFF. The CDR3 nucleotides are TGTGCCAGCAGCTGGTACACGTTCCGGGAGGGCCGAGGGTATGAGCAGTTCTTC. The chain combines TRBV5-6 with TRBJ2-1, with TRBD2 matching over 8 bases. The CDR3 consists of 18 residues. CDR1 and CDR2 (germline): SGHDT, YYEEEE. The J segment lost 8 bases and the V segment lost 3 bases, leaving 19 bases of the junction unmatched.

The genes are TRBV9 and TRBJ1-5, with D hard to call. Trimming shortened V by 0 bases and J by 0 bases, and 7 bases separated the two germline ends. This CDR3 has 15 residues. Germline CDR1 reads SGDLS; CDR2 reads YYNGEE. This chain's CDR3 is CASSVDGHSNQPQHF. CDR3 DNA: TGTGCCAGCAGCGTAGATGGCCATAGCAATCAGCCCCAGCATTTT.